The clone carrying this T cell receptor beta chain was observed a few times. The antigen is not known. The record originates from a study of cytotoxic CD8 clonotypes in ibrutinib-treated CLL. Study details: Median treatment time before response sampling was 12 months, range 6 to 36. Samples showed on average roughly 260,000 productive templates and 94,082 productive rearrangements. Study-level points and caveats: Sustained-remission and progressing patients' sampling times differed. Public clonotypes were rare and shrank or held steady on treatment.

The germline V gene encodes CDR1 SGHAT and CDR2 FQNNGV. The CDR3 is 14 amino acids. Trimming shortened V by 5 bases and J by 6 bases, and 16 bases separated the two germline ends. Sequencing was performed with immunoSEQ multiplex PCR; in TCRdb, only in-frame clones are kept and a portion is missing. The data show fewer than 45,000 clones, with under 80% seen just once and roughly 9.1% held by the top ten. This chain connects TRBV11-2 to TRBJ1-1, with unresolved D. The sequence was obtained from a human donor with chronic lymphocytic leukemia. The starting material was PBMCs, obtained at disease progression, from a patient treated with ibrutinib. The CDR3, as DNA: TGTGCCAGCAGCCCTATACTGGTTCTAGCTGAAGCTTTCTTT. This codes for CASSPILVLAEAFF.